A single sample gave rise to the 21 T cell receptor beta chains below, sequenced in a study of T cell repertoires in cytomegalovirus infection. For these TCRs, the target antigens are not known. TCRdb reprocessed the reads via MiXCR and lists one record per CDR3 protein. The sample has roughly 120,000 distinct CDR3 sequences; 29% are singletons. Specimen: CD8+ T cells from cultured PBMCs, collected from culture after CMV antigen stimulation. The receptors shown here come from a human donor in good health (CMV status not recorded). Some clones in this sample may be carry-over from other donors' samples.

In this sample, this clonotype turned up a few times. The chain carries TRBV20-1 and TRBJ1-1; unclear D gene. V lost 2 bases to trimming and J lost 2 bases, with 9 bases between them. CDR1 DFQATT and CDR2 SNEGSKA come from the germline V gene (reference sequence). The CDR3 length is 13 residues. As DNA, the CDR3 is TGCAGTGCTAGATCTACAAGTAACACTGAAGCTTTCTTT. Translating it yields CSARSTSNTEAFF.

This clonotype appeared many times. The chain links TRBV5-4 to TRBJ1-1; a possible D gene is TRBD1 (5 bases). V was shortened by 3 bases and J by 0 bases, with 18 bases between the two germline ends. Germline CDR1 is SGHNT and CDR2 is YYREEE (reference sequence). This CDR3 is 17 amino acids long. CDR3 region: CASSWSVDILMNTEAFF. The CDR3 nucleotides read TGTGCCAGCAGCTGGTCCGTGGACATACTCATGAACACTGAAGCTTTCTTT. Using reference TRBV5-4 and TRBJ1-1 for the parts outside the CDR3, the full variable domain is ETGVTQSPTHLIKTRGQQVTLRCSSQSGHNTVSWYQQALGQGPQFIFQYYREEENGRGNFPPRFSGLQFPNYSSELNVNALELDDSALYLCASSWSVDILMNTEAFFGQGTRLTVV.

In its sample, this clonotype was seen a few times. The chain has TRBV29-1 and TRBJ1-1, with D unclear. The length of the CDR3 is 12 residues. CDR1 is SQVTM and CDR2 is ANQGSEA in the germline V gene. Trimming shortened V by 7 bases and J by 4 bases, and 13 bases separated the two germline ends. Written as DNA, the CDR3 is TGCAGCGGAAGCTGGGTAGGCACTGAAGCTTTCTTT. Translating it yields CSGSWVGTEAFF.

This clonotype was counted many times. V and J are TRBV7-6 and TRBJ2-2; D tentatively reads TRBD1 or TRBD2 (6 bases each). V lost 5 bases and J lost 1, with 14 bases in between. The CDR3 runs to 16 residues. Germline CDR1 and CDR2: SGHVS and FNYEAQ. The CDR3 spells CASSQVGGQNTGELFF. The CDR3 region has the DNA TGTGCCAGCAGCCAGGTCGGGGGACAGAACACCGGGGAGCTGTTTTTT.

The genes are TRBV5-6 and TRBJ2-3; TRBD2 aligns across 12 bases. The germline V gene encodes CDR1 SGHDT and CDR2 YYEEEE. Trimming cost V 1 base and J 4 bases; bases outside gene matches: 1. This CDR3 is 15 amino acids long. In DNA, the CDR3 is TGTGCCAGCAGCTTGCGACTAGCGGGGGCAGATACGCAGTATTTT. It encodes CASSLRLAGADTQYF. Filled out from reference TRBV5-6 and TRBJ2-3, the complete variable domain reads DAGVTQSPTHLIKTRGQQVTLRCSPKSGHDTVSWYQQALGQGPQFIFQYYEEEERQRGNFPDRFSGHQFPNYSSELNVNALLLGDSALYLCASSLRLAGADTQYFGPGTRLTVL.

This clonotype was recorded only once. The chain is built from TRBV12-3 or TRBV12-4 and TRBJ1-1, with D unclear. The CDR3 spans 14 residues. The V gene lost 3 bases and the J gene lost 5 bases, with 13 bases spanning the gap. The CDR3: CASSFKATGTEAFF. The DNA of the CDR3 is TGTGCCAGCAGTTTTAAGGCCACGGGGACTGAAGCTTTCTTT.

This clonotype was seen only a few times. The chain employs TRBV27 and TRBJ1-6; 7 nucleotides line up with TRBD1. V trimming: 6 bases; J trimming: 3 bases; junction bases outside the gene matches: 5. The CDR3 covers 15 residues. CDR1 is MNHEY and CDR2 is SMNVEV in the germline V gene (reference sequence). The DNA for the CDR3 is TGTGCCAGCAGCAGGGGGTCCAGCTATAATTCACCCCTCCACTTT. Translating gives CASSRGSSYNSPLHF.

V is TRBV20-1 and J is TRBJ1-1; D unclear. This CDR3 contains 12 residues. V lost 1 base and J 0 bases, leaving 3 bases between the germline ends. Germline loops: CDR1 DFQATT, CDR2 SNEGSKA (reference sequence). The CDR3 reads CSARVLNTEAFF. CDR3 DNA sequence: TGCAGTGCTAGAGTGCTGAACACTGAAGCTTTCTTT.

This clonotype was observed a handful of times. V usage is TRBV11-3 and J usage is TRBJ2-5; no firm D call. The CDR3 sequence is 13 residues long. Germline V gene sequence: CDR1 SGHNT, CDR2 YENEEA. Trimming shortened V by 4 bases and J by 4 bases, and 10 bases separated the two germline ends. The CDR3 DNA sequence: TGTGCCAGCAGCTGTCCCTTCCCAGAGACCCAGTACTTC. Translating gives CASSCPFPETQYF.

This clonotype has just a few counts. This rearrangement joins TRBV4-1 to TRBJ1-5; a weak D match, TRBD1 (5 bases). Germline-derived CDR1 and CDR2 are MGHRA and YSYEKL. The CDR3 totals 13 residues. Trimming took off 4 bases at V and 5 bases at J, with 9 bases between the two ends. Written as DNA, the CDR3 is TGCGCCAGCAGCCCCGGAGGGGATCAGCCCCAGCATTTT. Its translation: CASSPGGDQPQHF.

This chain links TRBV27 with TRBJ1-1; maybe TRBD1 (6 bases). Germline-derived CDR1 and CDR2 are MNHEY and SMNVEV (reference sequence). The V end lost 6 bases, the J end lost 1 base, and 12 bases lay between the germline ends. The CDR3 runs to 14 residues. The CDR3: CASRTGWGNTEAFF. Written as DNA, the CDR3 is TGTGCCAGCAGAACAGGGTGGGGGAACACTGAAGCTTTCTTT.

V usage is TRBV12-3 or TRBV12-4 and J usage is TRBJ1-1, with 7 bases fitting TRBD1. This CDR3 region has 17 residues. J was trimmed by 0 bases and V by 7 bases; bases with no gene match: 14. The CDR3 here is CASTLLLGQALNTEAFF. CDR3 nucleotide sequence: TGTGCCAGCACCCTGCTCCTCGGACAGGCCCTGAACACTGAAGCTTTCTTT.

This clonotype was picked up a small number of times. The V call is TRBV19, the J call TRBJ1-1, with 9 bases fitting TRBD1. The germline V gene encodes CDR1 LNHDA and CDR2 SQIVND (reference sequence). The length of the CDR3 is 16 residues. The junction had 8 bases not matched to a gene; V was cut back by 5 bases and J by 1 base. The CDR3: CASSERDREWNTEAFF. Written as DNA, the CDR3 is TGTGCCAGTAGTGAGCGGGACAGGGAATGGAACACTGAAGCTTTCTTT.

This clonotype was picked up a small number of times. The rearrangement joins TRBV2 to TRBJ2-3; TRBD2 agrees at 7 bases. The junction had 2 bases not matched to a gene; V was cut back by 3 bases and J by 2 bases. Germline V lookup: CDR1 SNHLY, CDR2 FYNNEI. This CDR3 region has 14 residues. CDR3 residues: CASSERGNTDTQYF. The CDR3 DNA reads TGTGCCAGCAGTGAGCGGGGGAACACAGATACGCAGTATTTT.

The sample holds many counts of this clonotype. The rearrangement joins TRBV15 to TRBJ1-5; D perhaps matches TRBD1 (5 bases). This CDR3 has 18 amino acids. The germline V gene has CDR1 LNHNV and CDR2 YYDKDF (reference sequence). Trimming cost V 8 bases and J 6 bases, with 29 bases left between them. The CDR3 DNA follows: TGTGCCACCTACGATTCCGGGCCGGGGGAGAAAAGTCTTCAGCCCCAGCATTTT. This gives the protein CATYDSGPGEKSLQPQHF.

The V and J genes are TRBV13 and TRBJ2-3, with TRBD2 matching over 8 bases. After removal of 5 bases from V and 2 bases from J, the junction contained 15 bases not matched to a gene. The CDR3 contains 18 residues. Germline V lookup: CDR1 PRHDT, CDR2 FYEKMQ (reference sequence). DNA for the CDR3: TGTGCCAGCAGCCCGAGCGGCGGGGGGCCAACTGACACAGATACGCAGTATTTT. Translated, it gives CASSPSGGGPTDTDTQYF.

About this clonotype itself: An end of the junction does not agree with germline; a read error may underlie this. The chain has TRBV5-6 and TRBJ1-1; the D is unclear. Germline-derived CDR1 and CDR2 are SGHDT and YYEEEE. This CDR3 is 13 amino acids long. CDR3 protein: CASSADDGEEASF. CDR3 DNA: TGTGCCAGCAGCGCAGACGACGGGGAAGAAGCTTCCTTT.

This clonotype was counted between two and nine times. The chain combines TRBV7-9 with TRBJ1-1; D unresolved. CDR3 size: 11 residues. CDR1 is SEHNR, CDR2 FQNEAQ, per germline (reference sequence). Trimming stripped 5 bases from V and 8 bases from J, with 9 bases between. The DNA for the CDR3 is TGTGCCAGCAGCCCCTCGGCGGAAGCTTTCTTT. Residues: CASSPSAEAFF. The whole variable domain, remainder taken from reference TRBV7-9 and TRBJ1-1, is DTGVSQNPRHKITKRGQNVTFRCDPISEHNRLYWYRQTLGQGPEFLTYFQNEAQLEKSRLLSDRFSAERPKGSFSTLEIQRTEQGDSAMYLCASSPSAEAFFGQGTRLTVV.

This chain joins TRBV7-2 and TRBJ2-5, with D possibly TRBD1 on 6 matching bases. The germline V gene has CDR1 SGHTA and CDR2 FQGNSA. Trimming shortened V by 2 bases and J by 5 bases, and 21 bases separated the two germline ends. The CDR3 runs to 17 residues. The CDR3 is CASSLIVETGPYETQYF. As DNA, the CDR3 is TGTGCCAGCAGCTTAATTGTTGAGACAGGTCCTTATGAGACCCAGTACTTC.

The chain recombines TRBV29-1 with TRBJ2-7; 8 bases fit TRBD1. The V gene's germline CDR1 is SQVTM and CDR2 ANQGSEA. V lost 6 bases, J lost 3 bases, and 7 bases stayed unmatched. CDR3 length equals 13 residues. Written as DNA, the CDR3 is TGCAGCGTCCAGACAGGGGATTACTACGAGCAGTACTTC. Amino acid sequence: CSVQTGDYYEQYF.

This clonotype showed up just a few times. The chain combines TRBV6-5 with TRBJ2-1; 9 bases agree with TRBD1. This CDR3 has 14 amino acids. Per the germline V gene, CDR1 is MNHEY and CDR2 is SVGAGI. V lost 2 bases to trimming and J lost 10 bases; unmatched junction nucleotides: 6. This CDR3 is CASSYDRGSFEQFF. The CDR3 DNA reads TGTGCCAGCAGTTACGACAGGGGGAGTTTCGAGCAGTTCTTC.